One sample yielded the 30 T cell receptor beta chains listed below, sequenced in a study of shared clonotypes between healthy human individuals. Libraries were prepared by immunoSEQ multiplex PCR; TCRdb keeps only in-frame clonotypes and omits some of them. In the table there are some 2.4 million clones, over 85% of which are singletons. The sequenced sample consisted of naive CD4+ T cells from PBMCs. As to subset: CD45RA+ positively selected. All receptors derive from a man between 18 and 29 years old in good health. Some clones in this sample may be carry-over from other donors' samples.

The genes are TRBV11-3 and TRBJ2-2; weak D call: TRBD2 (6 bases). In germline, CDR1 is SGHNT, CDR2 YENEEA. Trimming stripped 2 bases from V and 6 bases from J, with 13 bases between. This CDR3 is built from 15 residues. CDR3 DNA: TGTGCCAGCAGCTTAAGACTAGACGGCGCCGGGGAGCTGTTTTTT. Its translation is CASSLRLDGAGELFF.

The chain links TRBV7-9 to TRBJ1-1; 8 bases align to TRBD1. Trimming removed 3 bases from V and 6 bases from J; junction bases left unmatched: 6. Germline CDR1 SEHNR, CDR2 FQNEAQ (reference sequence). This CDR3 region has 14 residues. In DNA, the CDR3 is TGTGCCAGCAGCTTTTCGACAGGGGTGTCTGAAGCTTTCTTT. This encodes CASSFSTGVSEAFF. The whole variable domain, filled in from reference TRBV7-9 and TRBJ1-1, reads DTGVSQNPRHKITKRGQNVTFRCDPISEHNRLYWYRQTLGQGPEFLTYFQNEAQLEKSRLLSDRFSAERPKGSFSTLEIQRTEQGDSAMYLCASSFSTGVSEAFFGQGTRLTVV.

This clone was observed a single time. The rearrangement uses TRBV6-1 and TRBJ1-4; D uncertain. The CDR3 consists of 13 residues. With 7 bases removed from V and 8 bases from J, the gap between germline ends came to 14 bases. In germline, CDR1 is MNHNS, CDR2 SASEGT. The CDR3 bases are TGTGCCAGCACCCCTGGCGGAAGAGAAAAACTGTTTTTT. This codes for CASTPGGREKLFF.

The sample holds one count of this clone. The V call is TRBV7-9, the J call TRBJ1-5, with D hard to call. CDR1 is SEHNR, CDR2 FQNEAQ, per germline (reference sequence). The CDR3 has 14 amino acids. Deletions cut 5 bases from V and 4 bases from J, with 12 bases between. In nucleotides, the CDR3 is TGTGCCAGCAGCCCGAGTTGGGGAAATCAGCCCCAGCATTTT. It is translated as CASSPSWGNQPQHF.

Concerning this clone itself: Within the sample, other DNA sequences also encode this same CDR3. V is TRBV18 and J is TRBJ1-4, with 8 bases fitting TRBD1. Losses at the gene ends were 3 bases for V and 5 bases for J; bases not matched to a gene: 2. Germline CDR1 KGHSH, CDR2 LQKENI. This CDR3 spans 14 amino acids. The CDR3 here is CASSPDRVNEKLFF. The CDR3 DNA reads TGTGCCAGCTCACCGGACAGGGTCAATGAAAAACTGTTTTTT.

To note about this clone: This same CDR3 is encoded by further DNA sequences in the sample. CDR3 bases: TGTGCCAGCTCACCACTCTTCAGCAATCAGCCCCAGCATTTT. Encoded protein: CASSPLFSNQPQHF. The rearrangement links TRBV18 to TRBJ1-5, with D unresolved. Germline loops: CDR1 KGHSH, CDR2 LQKENI. This CDR3 has 14 amino acids. V gave up 1 base and J gave up 1 base, with 5 bases separating them.

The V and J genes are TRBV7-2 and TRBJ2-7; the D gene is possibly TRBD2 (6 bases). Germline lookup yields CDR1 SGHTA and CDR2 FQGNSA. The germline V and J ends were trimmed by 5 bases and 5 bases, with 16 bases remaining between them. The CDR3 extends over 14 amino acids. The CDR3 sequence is CASSPTAGRNEQYF. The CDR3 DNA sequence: TGTGCCAGCAGCCCGACGGCAGGGAGGAACGAGCAGTACTTC.

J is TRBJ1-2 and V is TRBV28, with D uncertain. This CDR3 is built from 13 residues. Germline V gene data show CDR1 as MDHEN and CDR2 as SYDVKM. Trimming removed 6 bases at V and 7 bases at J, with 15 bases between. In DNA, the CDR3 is TGTGCCAGCAGCCCCGAGGTGGGCCGTGGCTACACCTTC. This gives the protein CASSPEVGRGYTF.

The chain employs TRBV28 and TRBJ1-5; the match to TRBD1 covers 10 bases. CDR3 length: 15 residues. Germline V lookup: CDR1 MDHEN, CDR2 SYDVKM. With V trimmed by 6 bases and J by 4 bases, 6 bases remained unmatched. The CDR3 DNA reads TGTGCCAGCAGCAGGAGACAGGGGGCGAATCAGCCCCAGCATTTT. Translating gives CASSRRQGANQPQHF.

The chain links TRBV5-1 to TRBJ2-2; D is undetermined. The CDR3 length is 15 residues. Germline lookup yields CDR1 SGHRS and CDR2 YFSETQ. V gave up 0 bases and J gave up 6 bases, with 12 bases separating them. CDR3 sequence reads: CASSLGRVVAGELFF. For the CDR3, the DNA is TGCGCCAGCAGCTTGGGAAGGGTGGTGGCCGGGGAGCTGTTTTTT.

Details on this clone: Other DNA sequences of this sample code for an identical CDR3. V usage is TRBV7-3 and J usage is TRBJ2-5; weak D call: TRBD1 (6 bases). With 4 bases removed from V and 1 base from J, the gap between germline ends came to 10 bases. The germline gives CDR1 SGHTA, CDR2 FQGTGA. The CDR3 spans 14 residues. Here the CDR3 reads CASSSTGPQETQYF. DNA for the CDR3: TGTGCCAGCAGCTCGACAGGCCCCCAAGAGACCCAGTACTTC.

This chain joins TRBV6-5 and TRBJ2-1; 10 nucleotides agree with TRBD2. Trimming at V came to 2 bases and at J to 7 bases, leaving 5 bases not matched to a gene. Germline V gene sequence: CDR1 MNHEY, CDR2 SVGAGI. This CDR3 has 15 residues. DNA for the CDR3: TGTGCCAGCAGTTACCGTGGACTAGCGGTTAATGAGCAGTTCTTC. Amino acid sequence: CASSYRGLAVNEQFF.

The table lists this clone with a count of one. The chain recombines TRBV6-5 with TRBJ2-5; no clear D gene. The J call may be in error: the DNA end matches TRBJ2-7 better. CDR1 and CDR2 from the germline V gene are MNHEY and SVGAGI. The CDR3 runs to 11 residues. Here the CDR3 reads CASSTAYEQYF. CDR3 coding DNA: TGTGCCAGCAGTACCGCGTACGAGCAGTACTTC.

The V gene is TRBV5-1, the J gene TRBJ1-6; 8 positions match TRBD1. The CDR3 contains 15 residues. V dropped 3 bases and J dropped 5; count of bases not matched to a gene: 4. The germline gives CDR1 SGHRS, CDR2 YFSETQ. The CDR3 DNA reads TGCGCCAGCAGCTCCTCGGGACAGGATAATTCACCCCTCCACTTT. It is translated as CASSSSGQDNSPLHF.

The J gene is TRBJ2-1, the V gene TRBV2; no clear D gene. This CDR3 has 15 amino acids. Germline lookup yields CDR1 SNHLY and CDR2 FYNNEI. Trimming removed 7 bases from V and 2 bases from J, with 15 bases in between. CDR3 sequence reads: CASIVGMDPYNEQFF. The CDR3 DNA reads TGTGCCAGCATTGTAGGGATGGACCCCTACAATGAGCAGTTCTTC.

The CDR3 region is CASSPPPGLAGRYEQYF. Here the CDR3 DNA reads TGTGCCAGCAGCCCCCCACCGGGACTAGCGGGGAGGTACGAGCAGTACTTC. The chain combines TRBV5-8 with TRBJ2-7; 13 bases map to TRBD2. This CDR3 spans 17 amino acids. With 4 bases clipped from V and 4 bases from J, the junction kept 11 bases outside the gene matches. Looked up from germline, CDR1 is SGHTS and CDR2 is YDEGEE.

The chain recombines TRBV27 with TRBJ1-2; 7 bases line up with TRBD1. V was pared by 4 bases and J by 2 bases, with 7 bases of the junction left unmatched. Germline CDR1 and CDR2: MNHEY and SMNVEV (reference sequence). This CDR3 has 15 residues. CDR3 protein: CASSSRAGGNYGYTF. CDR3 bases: TGTGCCAGCAGTTCTCGGGCAGGGGGGAACTATGGCTACACCTTC.

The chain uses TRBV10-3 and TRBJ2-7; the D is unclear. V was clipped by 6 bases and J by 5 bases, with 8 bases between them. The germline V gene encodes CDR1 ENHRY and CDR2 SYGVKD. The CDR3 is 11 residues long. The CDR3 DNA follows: TGTGCCATCAGCCCTGGGAACGAGCAGTACTTC. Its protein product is CAISPGNEQYF.

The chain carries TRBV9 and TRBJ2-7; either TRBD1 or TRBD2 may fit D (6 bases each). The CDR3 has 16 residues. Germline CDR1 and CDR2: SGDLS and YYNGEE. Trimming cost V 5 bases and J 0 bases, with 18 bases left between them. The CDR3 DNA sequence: TGTGCCAGCAGTCCTTCCCCGGGGGCGGACTCCTACGAGCAGTACTTC. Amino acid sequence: CASSPSPGADSYEQYF. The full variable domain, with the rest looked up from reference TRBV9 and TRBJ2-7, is DSGVTQTPKHLITATGQRVTLRCSPRSGDLSVYWYQQSLDQGLQFLIQYYNGEERAKGNILERFSAQQFPDLHSELNLSSLELGDSALYFCASSPSPGADSYEQYFGPGTRLTVT.

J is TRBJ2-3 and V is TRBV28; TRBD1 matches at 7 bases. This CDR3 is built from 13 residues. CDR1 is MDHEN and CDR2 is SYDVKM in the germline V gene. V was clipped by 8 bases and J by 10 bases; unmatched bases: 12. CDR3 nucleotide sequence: TGTGCCAGCGATAGGGACAGCTTTCTACCGCAGTATTTT. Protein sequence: CASDRDSFLPQYF.

CDR3 coding DNA: TGTGCCACCCTTGGAGCGGTGGGTTACGAGCAGTACTTC. Its protein product is CATLGAVGYEQYF. This rearrangement joins TRBV2 to TRBJ2-7; a possible D gene is TRBD2 (5 bases). Between the trimmed V and J ends, which lost 10 bases and 4 bases, there was a span of 17 bases. The length of the CDR3 is 13 residues. Germline values: CDR1 SNHLY, CDR2 FYNNEI.

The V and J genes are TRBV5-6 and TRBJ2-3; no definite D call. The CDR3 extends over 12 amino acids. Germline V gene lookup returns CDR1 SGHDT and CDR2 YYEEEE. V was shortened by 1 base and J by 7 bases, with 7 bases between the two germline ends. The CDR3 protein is CASSLLGYTQYF. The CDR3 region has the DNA TGTGCCAGCAGCTTGTTAGGTTATACGCAGTATTTT.

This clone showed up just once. The CDR3 nucleotides read TGTGCCAGCAGCAAAATCCAGGGGGCTGGGGAGCAGTACTTC. Translating gives CASSKIQGAGEQYF. The V gene is TRBV21-1, the J gene TRBJ2-7; TRBD1 was called by the table and not checked on the DNA. TRBV21-1 is shown as a pseudogene. The CDR3 covers 14 residues.

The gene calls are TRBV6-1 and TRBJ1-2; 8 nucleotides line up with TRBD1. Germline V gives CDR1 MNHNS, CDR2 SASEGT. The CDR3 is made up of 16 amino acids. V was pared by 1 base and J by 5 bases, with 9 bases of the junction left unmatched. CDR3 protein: CASSEGPGTGFYGYTF. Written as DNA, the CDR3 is TGTGCCAGCAGTGAAGGTCCCGGGACAGGTTTTTATGGCTACACCTTC.

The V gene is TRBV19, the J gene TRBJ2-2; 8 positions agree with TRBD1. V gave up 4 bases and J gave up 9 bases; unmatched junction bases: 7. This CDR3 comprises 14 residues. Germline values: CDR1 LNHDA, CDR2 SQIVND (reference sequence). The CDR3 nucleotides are TGTGCCAGTAGTACTTTGACAGGGGTCAGGGAGCTGTTTTTT. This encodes CASSTLTGVRELFF. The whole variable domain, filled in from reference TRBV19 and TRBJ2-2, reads DGGITQSPKYLFRKEGQNVTLSCEQNLNHDAMYWYRQDPGQGLRLIYYSQIVNDFQKGDIAEGYSVSREKKESFPLTVTSAQKNPTAFYLCASSTLTGVRELFFGEGSRLTVL.

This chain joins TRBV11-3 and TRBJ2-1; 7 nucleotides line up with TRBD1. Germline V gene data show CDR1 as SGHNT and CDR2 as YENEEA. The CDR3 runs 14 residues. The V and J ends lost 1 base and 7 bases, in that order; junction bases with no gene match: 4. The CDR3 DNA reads TGTGCCAGCAGCTTAGGGACAGGAGTAAATGAGCAGTTCTTC. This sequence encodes CASSLGTGVNEQFF.

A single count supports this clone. The CDR3 sequence is CASTNMRDRAGNEQFF. CDR3 coding DNA: TGTGCCAGCACCAATATGCGGGACAGGGCAGGCAATGAGCAGTTCTTC. The rearrangement joins TRBV7-9 to TRBJ2-1; TRBD1 matches at 9 bases. Germline CDR1 is SEHNR and CDR2 is FQNEAQ (reference sequence). The CDR3 is 16 amino acids. With V trimmed by 7 bases and J by 6 bases, 13 bases remained unmatched.

CDR3: CASSEGPVNEQYF. The CDR3 nucleotides are TGTGCCAGCAGCGAAGGACCGGTCAACGAGCAGTACTTC. V and J are TRBV9 and TRBJ2-7; unclear D gene. Germline V gene sequence: CDR1 SGDLS, CDR2 YYNGEE. The CDR3 totals 13 residues. With 3 bases removed from V and 5 bases from J, the gap between germline ends came to 12 bases.

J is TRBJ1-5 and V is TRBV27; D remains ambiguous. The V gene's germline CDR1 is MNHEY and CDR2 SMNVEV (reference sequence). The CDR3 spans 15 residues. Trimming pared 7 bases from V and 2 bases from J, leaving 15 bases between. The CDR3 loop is CASKQYEGGNQPQHF. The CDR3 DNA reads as TGTGCCAGCAAACAATACGAAGGTGGCAATCAGCCCCAGCATTTT.

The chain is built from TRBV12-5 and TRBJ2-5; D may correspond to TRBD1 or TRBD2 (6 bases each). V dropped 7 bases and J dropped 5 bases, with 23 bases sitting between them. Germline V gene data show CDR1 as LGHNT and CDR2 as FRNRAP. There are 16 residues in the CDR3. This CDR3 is CASALGRSWRGETQYF. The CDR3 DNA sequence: TGTGCTAGTGCCTTGGGACGGAGCTGGAGGGGGGAGACCCAGTACTTC.